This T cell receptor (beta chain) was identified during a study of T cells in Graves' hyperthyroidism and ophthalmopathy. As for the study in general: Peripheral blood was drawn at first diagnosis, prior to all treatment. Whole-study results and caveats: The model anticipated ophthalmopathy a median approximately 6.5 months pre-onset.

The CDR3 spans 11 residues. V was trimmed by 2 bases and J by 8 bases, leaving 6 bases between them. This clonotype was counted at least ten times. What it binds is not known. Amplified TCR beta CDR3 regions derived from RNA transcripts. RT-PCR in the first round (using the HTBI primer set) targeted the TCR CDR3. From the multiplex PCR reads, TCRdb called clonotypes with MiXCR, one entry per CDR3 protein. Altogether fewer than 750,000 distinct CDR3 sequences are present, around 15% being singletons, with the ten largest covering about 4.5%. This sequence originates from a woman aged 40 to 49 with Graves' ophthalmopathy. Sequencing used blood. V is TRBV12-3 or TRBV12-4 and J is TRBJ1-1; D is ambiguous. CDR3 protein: CASSLLGEAFF. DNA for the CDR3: TGTGCCAGCAGTTTATTAGGAGAAGCTTTCTTT.